These 29 T cell receptor beta chains were all obtained from the same sample, sequenced in a study of beta chain features in type 1 diabetes. Investigators reverse transcribed all isolated RNA, so they sequenced expressed TCRB transcripts. The table came from immunoSEQ multiplex PCR; TCRdb's copy has only in-frame clones and leaves some out. The sample carries a few hundred thousand clones, around a quarter recorded once. Sequencing used central memory CD4+ T cells from blood. The source is a man between 25 and 39 years old in good health.

V gene TRBV2 combines with J gene TRBJ2-5, with TRBD2 as a possible D gene (6 bases). CDR3 length equals 13 residues. V dropped 7 bases and J dropped 4 bases, with 13 bases sitting between them. Per the germline V gene, CDR1 is SNHLY and CDR2 is FYNNEI. The CDR3, as DNA: TGTGCCAGCACGGGACTGGGTATAGAGACCCAGTACTTC. Translation gives CASTGLGIETQYF.

This clone was picked up a small number of times. The chain carries TRBV11-2 and TRBJ2-1; the D call may be TRBD1 or TRBD2 (7 bases each). V was clipped by 8 bases and J by 7 bases, with 21 bases between them. The CDR3 loop spans 15 amino acids. Germline CDR1 is SGHAT and CDR2 is FQNNGV. CDR3 sequence reads: CASGQLAARGNEQFF. In nucleotides, the CDR3 is TGTGCCAGCGGTCAGCTAGCGGCCAGGGGGAATGAGCAGTTCTTC.

The chain uses TRBV30 and TRBJ1-5, with 7 bases fitting TRBD1. This CDR3 region has 15 residues. Trimming took 3 bases from V and 6 from J; bases not matched to a gene: 11. Germline V gene sequence: CDR1 GTSNPN, CDR2 SVGIG (reference sequence). CDR3 bases: TGTGCCTGGAGCCAACAGGGGATAATGGGTCAGCCCCAGCATTTT. Protein sequence: CAWSQQGIMGQPQHF.

The chain employs TRBV10-3 and TRBJ2-3, with D possibly being TRBD2 (6 bases). The CDR3 is 11 amino acids. V was pared by 10 bases and J by 4 bases, with 9 bases between. Germline CDR1 reads ENHRY; CDR2 reads SYGVKD. The CDR3 DNA sequence: TGTGCCACCAGGGAGGCAGATACGCAGTATTTT. Encoded protein: CATREADTQYF.

The chain links TRBV4-2 to TRBJ2-4, with D perhaps given as TRBD1 or TRBD2 (6 bases each). The CDR3 loop spans 16 amino acids. The V and J ends lost 0 bases and 3 bases respectively, with 12 bases between them. Germline assignment: CDR1 LGHNA and CDR2 YNFKEQ. The CDR3 region has the DNA TGTGCCAGCAGCCAAGATAGGGGGGCCGACAAAAACATTCAGTACTTC. This codes for CASSQDRGADKNIQYF.

V and J are TRBV2 and TRBJ1-1; tentative D call: TRBD1 (5 bases). CDR1 SNHLY and CDR2 FYNNEI come from the germline V gene. The V end was cut by 5 bases, the J end by 6 bases, with 10 bases between. This CDR3 comprises 12 residues. The CDR3 sequence: CASSPDRPEAFF. As DNA, the CDR3 is TGTGCCAGCAGTCCCGACAGACCTGAAGCTTTCTTT.

The chain's CDR3 is CASSLAWVAGEETQYF. The CDR3 DNA is TGTGCCAGCAGCTTAGCGTGGGTAGCGGGAGAAGAGACCCAGTACTTC. The rearrangement uses TRBV7-6 and TRBJ2-5; 9 nucleotides match TRBD2. The germline gives CDR1 SGHVS, CDR2 FNYEAQ. V trimming: 0 bases; J trimming: 3 bases; junction bases outside the gene matches: 5. The CDR3 has 16 amino acids.

This clone showed up just a few times. The rearrangement uses TRBV18 and TRBJ2-3; D gene uncertain. This CDR3 contains 13 residues. Trimming removed 8 bases from V and 5 bases from J, with 14 bases in between. Germline V CDR1 and CDR2: KGHSH, LQKENI. The CDR3 loop is CASNPQPGDTQYF. In DNA form, the CDR3 reads TGTGCCAGCAACCCTCAGCCGGGAGATACGCAGTATTTT.

With regard to this clone: Other DNA sequences in the sample encode the same CDR3. V gene TRBV7-2 combines with J gene TRBJ2-1; D is possibly TRBD1 (6 bases). V lost 1 base and J 7 bases, leaving 11 bases between the germline ends. The CDR3 runs 14 residues. The germline gives CDR1 SGHTA, CDR2 FQGNSA. The CDR3 DNA is TGTGCCAGCAGCTTAGGTACTAGGGGGAATGAGCAGTTCTTC. This sequence encodes CASSLGTRGNEQFF.

The chain combines TRBV10-3 with TRBJ2-3, with D maybe TRBD2 (6 bases). Trimming stripped 6 bases from V and 4 bases from J, with 23 bases between. CDR3 length: 17 amino acids. CDR1 is ENHRY and CDR2 is SYGVKD in the germline V gene. The CDR3 DNA reads as TGTGCCATCAGGCCGGGCCCGGGACTCCTGGAGGCAGATACGCAGTATTTT. Translated: CAIRPGPGLLEADTQYF.

The rearrangement links TRBV13 to TRBJ1-1; D is unresolved. The CDR3 runs 16 residues. V dropped 4 bases and J dropped 0 bases, with 15 bases sitting between them. CDR1 and CDR2 from the germline V gene are PRHDT and FYEKMQ (reference sequence). The CDR3 is CASSSRAWLMNTEAFF. The CDR3, as DNA: TGTGCCAGCAGCTCCCGGGCGTGGCTAATGAACACTGAAGCTTTCTTT.

The chain links TRBV9 to TRBJ2-3, with 7 bases that match TRBD1. The CDR3 spans 16 residues. The J segment lost 6 bases and the V segment lost 3 bases, leaving 13 bases of the junction unmatched. The V gene's germline CDR1 is SGDLS and CDR2 YYNGEE. In DNA form, the CDR3 reads TGTGCCAGCAGCGCCCAGGTGTCGACAGGGTTTGATACGCAGTATTTT. It translates to CASSAQVSTGFDTQYF.

The V and J genes are TRBV30 and TRBJ1-1; a weak D match, TRBD1 (5 bases). This CDR3 is built from 12 residues. Germline CDR1 is GTSNPN and CDR2 is SVGIG (reference sequence). The V gene lost 3 bases and the J gene lost 7 bases, with 12 bases spanning the gap. The CDR3, as DNA: TGTGCCTGGAGGGGAGACAGACATGAAGCTTTCTTT. This encodes CAWRGDRHEAFF.

This clone was detected ten times or more. This chain connects TRBV5-6 to TRBJ1-3; TRBD1 matches 11 bases. This CDR3 contains 15 residues. Germline trimming cut 3 bases from V and 3 bases from J; bases unmatched to any gene: 2. The germline V gene encodes CDR1 SGHDT and CDR2 YYEEEE. The CDR3 DNA is TGTGCCAGCAGCTGGACAGGGGGCCGTGGAAACACCATATATTTT. It translates to CASSWTGGRGNTIYF.

This clone has only a few counts. The chain employs TRBV7-8 and TRBJ2-7; the D gene is possibly TRBD2 (6 bases). The germline V and J ends were trimmed by 1 base and 3 bases, with 13 bases remaining between them. The V gene's germline CDR1 is SGHVS and CDR2 FQNEAQ. The CDR3 has 15 amino acids. DNA for the CDR3: TGTGCCAGCAGCTTAGGGGGACTGAGTATCTACGAGCAGTACTTC. It is translated as CASSLGGLSIYEQYF.

V gene TRBV7-9 combines with J gene TRBJ2-3; perhaps D is TRBD1 or TRBD2 (5 bases each). The CDR3 is made up of 16 amino acids. With 5 bases removed from V and 0 bases from J, the gap between germline ends came to 15 bases. The germline V gene encodes CDR1 SEHNR and CDR2 FQNEAQ (reference sequence). The CDR3 coding sequence is TGTGCCAGCAGCGGGGGTAGCTTCACTAGCACAGATACGCAGTATTTT. Translation: CASSGGSFTSTDTQYF.

The V gene is TRBV27, the J gene TRBJ1-1, with TRBD1 as a possible D gene (5 bases). V lost 8 bases and J 7 bases, leaving 17 bases between the germline ends. Germline CDR1 MNHEY, CDR2 SMNVEV (reference sequence). This CDR3 contains 13 residues. The CDR3 DNA reads TGTGCCAGCCGACCCGGGACCACGGGTGAAGCTTTCTTT. This translates into CASRPGTTGEAFF.

This clone was counted a few times. The rearrangement joins TRBV5-4 to TRBJ2-7; either TRBD1 or TRBD2 may supply D (5 bases each). The CDR3 is 15 amino acids. The germline V and J ends were trimmed by 6 bases and 7 bases, with 23 bases remaining between them. Germline lookup yields CDR1 SGHNT and CDR2 YYREEE (reference sequence). CDR3 amino acids: CASTTTGTDSSEQYF. The DNA of the CDR3 is TGTGCCAGCACCACGACCGGGACGGATTCCTCTGAGCAGTACTTC.

The chain is built from TRBV25-1 and TRBJ2-5, with a possible D match to TRBD2 (5 bases). This CDR3 region has 15 residues. The germline gives CDR1 MGHDK, CDR2 SYGVNS. Trimming shortened V by 2 bases and J by 2 bases, and 12 bases separated the two germline ends. The CDR3 spells CASSEGGVLQETQYF. CDR3 DNA sequence: TGTGCCAGCAGTGAAGGAGGTGTACTACAAGAGACCCAGTACTTC.

This clone turned up a few times. In DNA, the CDR3 is TGTGCCAGCAGTTACGGCAATAGCGGGAGGTTCTACGAGCAGTACTTC. Translation: CASSYGNSGRFYEQYF. This chain connects TRBV6-5 to TRBJ2-7, with 10 bases lining up with TRBD2. With 2 bases clipped from V and 3 bases from J, the junction kept 7 bases outside the gene matches. The CDR3 sequence is 16 residues long. Germline V gene sequence: CDR1 MNHEY, CDR2 SVGAGI.

This clone showed up just once. The J gene is TRBJ2-7, the V gene TRBV2, with TRBD1 matching 10 bases. V lost 4 bases to trimming and J lost 4 bases; unmatched junction nucleotides: 7. Germline-derived CDR1 and CDR2 are SNHLY and FYNNEI. The CDR3 is 15 amino acids. CDR3 DNA sequence: TGTGCCAGCAGTGCAACCGGGACAGGGGATTACGAGCAGTACTTC. Its translation: CASSATGTGDYEQYF.

The chain has TRBV6-5 and TRBJ2-7; the match to TRBD2 covers 7 bases. Trimming at V came to 5 bases and at J to 5 bases, leaving 12 bases not matched to a gene. The CDR3 sequence is 15 residues long. Germline loops: CDR1 MNHEY, CDR2 SVGAGI. As DNA, the CDR3 is TGTGCCAGCAGTCCCCTTGCGGGAGCTGCCCACGAGCAGTACTTC. This codes for CASSPLAGAAHEQYF.

The rearrangement joins TRBV7-7 to TRBJ2-5; D is undetermined. The germline V gene encodes CDR1 SSHAT and CDR2 FNYEAQ (reference sequence). CDR3 size: 13 residues. The V end was cut by 2 bases, the J end by 1 base, with 5 bases between. The CDR3 DNA follows: TGTGCCAGCAGCTTATTCAGCCAAGAGACCCAGTACTTC. Its protein product is CASSLFSQETQYF.

The chain couples TRBV9 to TRBJ1-2; maybe TRBD1 (5 bases). Germline assignment: CDR1 SGDLS and CDR2 YYNGEE. V shed 3 bases and J shed 7 bases, with 22 bases lying between them. The length of the CDR3 is 16 residues. The chain's CDR3 is CASSAPRGAELSGYTF. The CDR3 DNA follows: TGTGCCAGCAGCGCCCCACGCGGGGCCGAGCTATCTGGCTACACCTTC.

CDR3 region: CASSPRNTEAFF. CDR3 nucleotide sequence: TGTGCCAGCAGCCCTCGAAACACTGAAGCTTTCTTT. This chain connects TRBV7-2 to TRBJ1-1; D is unclear. V was cut by 5 bases and J by 2 bases, with 6 bases left in between. This CDR3 has 12 residues. Germline V gene lookup returns CDR1 SGHTA and CDR2 FQGNSA.

On this clone itself: The same CDR3 arises from other DNA sequences in this sample as well. The chain employs TRBV11-2 and TRBJ1-5; possible D gene TRBD1, 6 bases. The germline gives CDR1 SGHAT, CDR2 FQNNGV. Trimming removed 5 bases from V and 3 bases from J, with 11 bases in between. The CDR3 runs 14 residues. CDR3 sequence: CASSPQGVNQPQHF. DNA for the CDR3: TGTGCCAGCAGCCCACAGGGAGTCAATCAGCCCCAGCATTTT.

A few counts support this clone. The V call is TRBV15, the J call TRBJ2-1; 8 bases agree with TRBD2. Per germline, CDR1 LNHNV and CDR2 YYDKDF (reference sequence). This CDR3 comprises 13 residues. Unmatched junction bases numbered 7, after V lost 0 bases and J lost 15 bases. The CDR3 DNA reads as TGTGCCACCAGCAGAGACCCCGGGACTAGTCTGTTCTTC. Protein product: CATSRDPGTSLFF.

A few counts support this clone. The V gene is TRBV5-1, the J gene TRBJ2-1; D is perhaps TRBD1 (6 bases). Germline V lookup: CDR1 SGHRS, CDR2 YFSETQ. The CDR3 has 15 amino acids. V was trimmed by 4 bases and J by 8 bases, leaving 19 bases between them. The CDR3 DNA follows: TGCGCCAGCAGCCATCGGGACACCCGCCAAGATGAGCAGTTCTTC. Translated, it gives CASSHRDTRQDEQFF.

This clone showed up just a few times. This chain connects TRBV19 to TRBJ2-3; D remains ambiguous. The CDR3 length is 14 residues. V dropped 4 bases and J dropped 2 bases, with 10 bases sitting between them. The germline V gene has CDR1 LNHDA and CDR2 SQIVND (reference sequence). The CDR3 loop reads CASSNGYITDTQYF. In DNA form, the CDR3 reads TGTGCCAGTAGTAACGGCTATATCACAGATACGCAGTATTTT.